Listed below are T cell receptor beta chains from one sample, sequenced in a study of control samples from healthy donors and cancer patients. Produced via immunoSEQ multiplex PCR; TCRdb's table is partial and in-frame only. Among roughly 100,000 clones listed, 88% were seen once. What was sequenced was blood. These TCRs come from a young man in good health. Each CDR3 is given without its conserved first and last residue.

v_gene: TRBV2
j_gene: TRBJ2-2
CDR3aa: ASKAPGGTGELF

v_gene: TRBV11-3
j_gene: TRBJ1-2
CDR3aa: ASSSRGSYGYT

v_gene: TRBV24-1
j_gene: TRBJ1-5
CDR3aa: ATSELGMDQPQH

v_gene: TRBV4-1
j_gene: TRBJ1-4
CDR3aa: ASSLMGQGLNEKLF

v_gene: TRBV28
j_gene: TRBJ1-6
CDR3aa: ASSLLGQSALH

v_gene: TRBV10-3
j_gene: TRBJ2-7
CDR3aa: AISESGSLDEQY

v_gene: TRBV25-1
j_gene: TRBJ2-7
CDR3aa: ASSESGGLAAYEQY

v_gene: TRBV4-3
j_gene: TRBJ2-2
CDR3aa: ASSQDWSRDRTNTGELF

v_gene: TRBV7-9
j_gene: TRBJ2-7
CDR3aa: ASSLVQGPYEQY

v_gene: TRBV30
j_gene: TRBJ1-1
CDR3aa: AWSRTVRGPEAF

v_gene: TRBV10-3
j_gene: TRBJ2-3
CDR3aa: AISESSTDTQY

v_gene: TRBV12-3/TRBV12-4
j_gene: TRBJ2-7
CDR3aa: ASSSTPGAEQY

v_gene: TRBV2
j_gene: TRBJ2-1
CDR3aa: ASILASYNEQF

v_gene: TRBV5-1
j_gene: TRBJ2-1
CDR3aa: ASSFPKGTGINNEQF

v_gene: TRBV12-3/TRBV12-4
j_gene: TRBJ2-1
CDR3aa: ASSFSVRDEQF

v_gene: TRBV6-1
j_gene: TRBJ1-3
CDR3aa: ASSVAVERYKNTIY

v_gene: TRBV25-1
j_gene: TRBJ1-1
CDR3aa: ASSPGLKDTEAF

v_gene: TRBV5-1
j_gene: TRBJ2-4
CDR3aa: ASSLAVGPQNIQY

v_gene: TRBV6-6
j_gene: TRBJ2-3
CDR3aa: ASGIAGGYDTQY

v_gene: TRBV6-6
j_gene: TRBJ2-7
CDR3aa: ASSYSKGQAT

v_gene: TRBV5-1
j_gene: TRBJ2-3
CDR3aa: ASSPLAGTTDTQY

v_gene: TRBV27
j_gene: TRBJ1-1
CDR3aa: ASSLPPAGRGMNTEAF

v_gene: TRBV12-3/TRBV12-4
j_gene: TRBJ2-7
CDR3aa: ASSLGVIYEQY

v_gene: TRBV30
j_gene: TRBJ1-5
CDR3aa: AWSVQGNQPQH

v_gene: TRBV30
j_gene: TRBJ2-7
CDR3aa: AWKIAGGRDEQY

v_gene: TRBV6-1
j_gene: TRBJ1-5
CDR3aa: ASSAPLGPYQNQPQH

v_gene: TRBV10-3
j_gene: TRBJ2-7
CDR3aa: AISESLGQGSYEQY